Here is one T cell receptor beta chain with its context. Its target is unknown. PCR was performed using 60 Vbeta and 13 Jbeta primers. As processed by the authors: Among the unique TCR beta chains that a later analysis counted, about 84 million in all, about 10 million were shared. Using immunoSEQ multiplex PCR, the repertoire was profiled, and TCRdb retains in-frame clones only, with some absent. V and J calls and clone size come straight from that table; D and trimming were deduced from the DNA. This sample yields around 110,000 clones, of which approximately 70% are seen a single time; 0.79% belongs to the top ten. This specimen belongs to a study of cytomegalovirus exposure and HLA in healthy donors. Study results and limitations: High specificity and sensitivity for cytomegalovirus status were reported for the classifier. Of the V segments, some could not be distinguished, including TRBV6-2 and TRBV6-3, and were excluded.

With 1 base removed from V and 4 bases from J, the gap between germline ends came to 7 bases. The CDR3 has 13 residues. Looked up from germline, CDR1 is MDHEN and CDR2 is SYDVKM. The TCR was taken from a boy under 18 in good health and CMV-seronegative. The rearrangement joins TRBV28 to TRBJ1-1, with unresolved D. The sample comprised PBMCs. CDR3 in amino acids: CASSLLFGTEAFF. The CDR3 DNA is TGTGCCAGCAGTTTATTATTCGGCACTGAAGCTTTCTTT. The full variable domain, completed using reference TRBV28 and TRBJ1-1, is DVKVTQSSRYLVKRTGEKVFLECVQDMDHENMFWYRQDPGLGLRLIYFSYDVKMKEKGDIPEGYSVSREKKERFSLILESASTNQTSMYLCASSLLFGTEAFFGQGTRLTVV.